This T cell receptor beta chain is drawn from a study of regulatory T cells in long-lasting Graves disease. Study-wide results and caveats: With a small sample size, accuracy may have been reduced. It was in persistent disease that TRBV28, TRBJ1-2 and TRBJ2-5 were favored. Fewer public clonotypes were shared by new patients (approximately 1,000) than by persistent patients (roughly 2,500).

Germline-derived CDR1 and CDR2 are GTSNPN and SVGIG (reference sequence). Trimming left V 4 bases short and J 1 base short, with 7 bases between. The CDR3 has 13 amino acids. To make TCR beta libraries, researchers used iRepertoire HTBI primers and Arm-PCR of CDR3 regions. In the authors' workflow: Sequenced samples collectively carried 55 to 80 TRBV and 14 TRBJ segments. TCRdb ran MiXCR on the multiplex PCR reads and lists one entry per CDR3 protein. The V and J calls and clone size come from TCRdb's table, not from the authors' own analysis. Here the sample spans under 500,000 distinct CDR3 sequences, roughly 20% being singletons. With respect to this clonotype: The antigen is not known.

Time point in this sample: persistent/refractory GD, antithyroid drugs over 5 years with positive TRAb. Scientists built the TCR library using RNA that was extracted from PBMCs. V and J are TRBV30 and TRBJ2-2; D call uncertain. The sequencing here drew on peripheral blood mononuclear cells (PBMCs), taken when the disease was refractory, from a patient treated with antithyroid drugs. The clonotype comes from a female donor with Graves disease. The CDR3 nucleotides read TGTGCCTGGACGGGCGTGAACACCGGGGAGCTGTTTTTT. Amino acid sequence: CAWTGVNTGELFF.